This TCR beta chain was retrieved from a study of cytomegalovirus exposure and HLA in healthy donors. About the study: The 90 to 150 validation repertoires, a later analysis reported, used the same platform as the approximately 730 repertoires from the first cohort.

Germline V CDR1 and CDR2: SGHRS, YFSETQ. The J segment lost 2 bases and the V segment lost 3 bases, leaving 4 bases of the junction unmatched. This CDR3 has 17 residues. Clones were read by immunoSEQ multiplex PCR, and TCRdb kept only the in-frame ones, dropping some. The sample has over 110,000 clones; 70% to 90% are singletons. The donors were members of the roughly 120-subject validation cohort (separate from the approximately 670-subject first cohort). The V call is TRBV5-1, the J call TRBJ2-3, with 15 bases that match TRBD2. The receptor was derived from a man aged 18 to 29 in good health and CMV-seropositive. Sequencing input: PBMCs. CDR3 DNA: TGCGCCAGCAGCTCAGGACTAGCGGGGGGGAACACAGATACGCAGTATTTT. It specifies CASSSGLAGGNTDTQYF.